The 29 T cell receptor beta chains below come from one sample, sequenced in a study of cytomegalovirus exposure and HLA in healthy donors. Primers: 60 Vbeta forward and 13 Jbeta reverse. This table comes from immunoSEQ multiplex PCR, and its TCRdb copy is limited to in-frame clones, with some not included. The sample shows approximately 110,000 clones, around 72% of them seen only once. Specimen: PBMCs. Every receptor here comes from a woman in her 40s in good health and CMV-seropositive.

The table lists this clone with a few counts. The chain couples TRBV6-5 to TRBJ1-1; D unclear. CDR1 is MNHEY and CDR2 is SVGAGI in the germline V gene. Trimming removed 4 bases from V and 12 bases from J, with 18 bases in between. The CDR3 loop spans 13 amino acids. This CDR3 reads CASSSRAPPETFF. CDR3 bases: TGTGCCAGCAGTTCCCGAGCTCCCCCCGAGACTTTCTTT.

In DNA, the CDR3 is TGCGCCAGCAGCTTGGTAGGACAGGGTAGGAACGAGCAGTACTTC. Protein sequence: CASSLVGQGRNEQYF. This chain uses TRBV5-1 with TRBJ2-7, with 8 positions matching TRBD1. CDR3 size: 15 residues. CDR1 SGHRS and CDR2 YFSETQ come from the germline V gene. V was clipped by 0 bases and J by 5 bases; unmatched bases: 7.

The V call is TRBV7-9, the J call TRBJ2-7, with TRBD1 identical over 9 bases. The CDR3 loop spans 14 amino acids. The germline V gene has CDR1 SEHNR and CDR2 FQNEAQ (reference sequence). J was trimmed by 0 bases and V by 9 bases; bases with no gene match: 6. The CDR3 nucleotides are TGTGCCAGTTCCGGGACAGGGAGCTCCTACGAGCAGTACTTC. It yields the protein CASSGTGSSYEQYF.

The chain joins TRBV19 to TRBJ1-2, with 7 nucleotides matching TRBD1. The CDR3 sequence is 14 residues long. Looked up from germline, CDR1 is LNHDA and CDR2 is SQIVND (reference sequence). Trimming cost V 5 bases and J 6 bases; bases outside gene matches: 9. CDR3 in DNA: TGTGCCAGTAGTCCCCGAGACAGGGTTGATGGCTACACCTTC. It codes for CASSPRDRVDGYTF.

Only a few counts were recorded for this clone. The rearrangement uses TRBV25-1 and TRBJ1-1; perhaps TRBD1 as D (6 bases). The V gene lost 6 bases and the J gene lost 0 bases, with 8 bases spanning the gap. Germline loops: CDR1 MGHDK, CDR2 SYGVNS. This CDR3 has 13 amino acids. CDR3 sequence: CASRRTVNTEAFF. The CDR3 DNA reads TGTGCCAGCAGGAGGACAGTGAACACTGAAGCTTTCTTT.

The V and J genes are TRBV9 and TRBJ2-1, with 8 bases matching TRBD2. Germline-derived CDR1 and CDR2 are SGDLS and YYNGEE. The trim removed 0 bases at V and 1 base at J, leaving 3 bases unmatched. The CDR3 has 16 residues. This chain's CDR3 is CASSVAGGGSYNEQFF. In nucleotides, the CDR3 is TGTGCCAGCAGCGTAGCTGGCGGGGGGTCCTACAATGAGCAGTTCTTC.

This sequence joins TRBV2 and TRBJ2-3; TRBD2 matches 8 bases. Trimming took 7 bases from V and 6 from J; bases not matched to a gene: 6. The CDR3 covers 13 residues. CDR1 is SNHLY and CDR2 is FYNNEI in the germline V gene. The CDR3 sequence: CASKKKRGDTQYF. CDR3 nucleotides: TGTGCCAGCAAGAAAAAGCGGGGGGATACGCAGTATTTT.

The gene calls are TRBV5-4 and TRBJ2-5; possibly TRBD2 for D (5 bases). CDR1 is SGHNT, CDR2 YYREEE, per germline (reference sequence). V was cut by 4 bases and J by 1 base, with 8 bases left in between. This CDR3 is built from 13 residues. The CDR3 loop is CASSVRVQETQYF. As DNA, the CDR3 is TGTGCCAGCAGCGTGAGGGTCCAAGAGACCCAGTACTTC.

The chain is built from TRBV5-4 and TRBJ2-3; D is ambiguous. V was shortened by 1 base and J by 2 bases, with 11 bases between the two germline ends. Germline V gene lookup returns CDR1 SGHNT and CDR2 YYREEE (reference sequence). CDR3 length: 15 amino acids. The CDR3 DNA follows: TGTGCCAGCAGCTTGTCCCTAGGATCCACAGATACGCAGTATTTT. Protein: CASSLSLGSTDTQYF.

As concerns this clone: A read error may account for a junction end that differs from germline. The chain uses TRBV29-1 and TRBJ2-1; 8 bases fit TRBD1. Germline CDR1 is SQVTM and CDR2 is ANQGSEA. CDR3 length: 14 amino acids. DNA for the CDR3: TGCAGCGCACTGCGGGGACAGGAGTACAACGAGCAGTTCTTC. Its protein product is CSALRGQEYNEQFF.

This chain links TRBV13 with TRBJ2-5; 10 bases are a match to TRBD2. CDR3 length: 16 amino acids. The germline V gene has CDR1 PRHDT and CDR2 FYEKMQ (reference sequence). V trimming: 2 bases; J trimming: 2 bases; junction bases outside the gene matches: 5. The CDR3 DNA sequence: TGTGCCAGCAGCTTACTCCTAGCGGGGGATCAAGAGACCCAGTACTTC. It translates to CASSLLLAGDQETQYF.

This chain uses TRBV5-8 with TRBJ1-1, with D tentatively TRBD1 (5 bases). This CDR3 comprises 14 residues. V was shortened by 0 bases and J by 3 bases, with 9 bases between the two germline ends. From germline, CDR1 is SGHTS and CDR2 YDEGEE. The CDR3 nucleotides are TGTGCCAGCAGCTTGGATCCCAGGGACACTGAAGCTTTCTTT. Its translation is CASSLDPRDTEAFF. The variable domain in full, with the rest retrieved from reference TRBV5-8 and TRBJ1-1, is EAGVTQSPTHLIKTRGQQATLRCSPISGHTSVYWYQQALGLGLQFLLWYDEGEERNRGNFPPRFSGRQFPNYSSELNVNALELEDSALYLCASSLDPRDTEAFFGQGTRLTVV.

J is TRBJ2-5 and V is TRBV7-9, with D perhaps TRBD1 (5 bases). V gave up 5 bases and J gave up 2 bases, with 15 bases separating them. Germline-derived CDR1 and CDR2 are SEHNR and FQNEAQ (reference sequence). The CDR3 length is 15 residues. The CDR3 DNA follows: TGTGCCAGCAGCCGCTCTCTGACAGTTCAAGAGACCCAGTACTTC. Amino acids: CASSRSLTVQETQYF.

This clone was detected only once. The chain uses TRBV20-1 and TRBJ1-2, with D unclear. V was trimmed by 0 bases and J by 9 bases, leaving 5 bases between them. The length of the CDR3 is 10 residues. Germline V gives CDR1 DFQATT, CDR2 SNEGSKA (reference sequence). The CDR3 DNA sequence: TGCAGTGCTAGAGATGAGAGCTACACCTTC. It translates to CSARDESYTF.

V is TRBV7-8 and J is TRBJ1-6; 9 nucleotides agree with TRBD1. The CDR3 extends over 15 amino acids. Germline values: CDR1 SGHVS, CDR2 FQNEAQ. With 0 bases clipped from V and 9 bases from J, the junction kept 3 bases outside the gene matches. CDR3 residues: CASSLAGQGVSPLHF. The CDR3 DNA is TGTGCCAGCAGCTTAGCGGGACAGGGAGTTTCACCCCTCCACTTT. Supplemented by reference TRBV7-8 and TRBJ1-6, the full variable domain reads GAGVSQSPRYKVAKRGQDVALRCDPISGHVSLFWYQQALGQGPEFLTYFQNEAQLDKSGLPSDRFFAERPEGSVSTLKIQRTQQEDSAVYLCASSLAGQGVSPLHFGNGTRLTVT.

This clone has only one observation. The chain employs TRBV5-1 and TRBJ2-7, with 10 bases that match TRBD1. Germline V gives CDR1 SGHRS, CDR2 YFSETQ. This CDR3 is 14 amino acids long. Trimming removed 0 bases from V and 5 bases from J; junction bases left unmatched: 2. The CDR3 protein is CASSLATGGHEQYF. In DNA, the CDR3 is TGCGCCAGCAGCTTGGCGACAGGGGGCCACGAGCAGTACTTC.

This chain uses TRBV6-6 with TRBJ1-2; 8 positions match TRBD1. V was pared by 5 bases and J by 9 bases, with 11 bases of the junction left unmatched. Germline lookup yields CDR1 MNHNY and CDR2 SVGAGI (reference sequence). The length of the CDR3 is 14 residues. For the CDR3, the DNA is TGTGCCAGCAGTCTCGGGACAGGACCCAACCGCTACACCTTC. Protein sequence: CASSLGTGPNRYTF.

The chain joins TRBV7-8 to TRBJ1-1; D is ambiguous. CDR3 length equals 13 residues. Germline CDR1 reads SGHVS; CDR2 reads FQNEAQ. Trimming left V 3 bases short and J 4 bases short, with 9 bases between. CDR3 coding DNA: TGTGCCAGCAGCTTGTCTCAGTTCACTGAAGCTTTCTTT. Protein: CASSLSQFTEAFF.

This clone turned up a few times. This chain links TRBV10-3 with TRBJ2-7; 7 nucleotides align to TRBD1. J gave up 2 bases and V 4 bases, and 5 bases lay outside the gene matches. Germline CDR1 and CDR2: ENHRY and SYGVKD. This CDR3 region has 14 residues. The CDR3 region is CAISAARGTYEQYF. The CDR3 DNA reads TGTGCCATCAGTGCTGCCAGGGGGACCTACGAGCAGTACTTC.

The chain has TRBV9 and TRBJ2-2; TRBD2 aligns across 9 bases. Germline V CDR1 and CDR2: SGDLS, YYNGEE. There are 16 residues in the CDR3. With 6 bases clipped from V and 6 bases from J, the junction kept 12 bases outside the gene matches. CDR3 in amino acids: CASNPYGGGAAGELFF. The CDR3 region has the DNA TGTGCCAGCAACCCGTACGGCGGGGGGGCGGCCGGGGAGCTGTTTTTT. Based on the CDR3 plus reference TRBV9 and TRBJ2-2, the full variable domain is DSGVTQTPKHLITATGQRVTLRCSPRSGDLSVYWYQQSLDQGLQFLIQYYNGEERAKGNILERFSAQQFPDLHSELNLSSLELGDSALYFCASNPYGGGAAGELFFGEGSRLTVL.

Details on this clone: Additional DNA sequences in this sample encode the identical CDR3. CDR3 DNA: TGTGCCAGCTCACCAACAGGGATGAACACTGAAGCTTTCTTT. Translating it yields CASSPTGMNTEAFF. This rearrangement joins TRBV18 to TRBJ1-1, with D tentatively TRBD1 (6 bases). The CDR3 is made up of 14 amino acids. Trimming shortened V by 2 bases and J by 0 bases, and 7 bases separated the two germline ends. Germline assignment: CDR1 KGHSH and CDR2 LQKENI.

The chain combines TRBV2 with TRBJ2-5, with D perhaps TRBD2 (5 bases). V was pared by 3 bases and J by 4 bases, with 9 bases between. Germline assignment: CDR1 SNHLY and CDR2 FYNNEI. The CDR3 consists of 13 residues. Here the CDR3 reads CASSDSGRETQYF. CDR3 bases: TGTGCCAGCAGTGATTCGGGGAGAGAGACCCAGTACTTC.

The rearrangement links TRBV5-1 to TRBJ2-5; a possible D gene is TRBD1 (6 bases). Trimming shortened V by 2 bases and J by 2 bases, and 10 bases separated the two germline ends. Looked up from germline, CDR1 is SGHRS and CDR2 is YFSETQ. The CDR3 contains 14 residues. The CDR3 sequence is CASSFRGSQETQYF. Written as DNA, the CDR3 is TGCGCCAGCAGCTTCAGGGGATCGCAAGAGACCCAGTACTTC.

The chain is built from TRBV2 and TRBJ2-2, with 11 positions matching TRBD2. The CDR3 loop spans 16 amino acids. V trimming: 5 bases; J trimming: 1 base; junction bases outside the gene matches: 3. Looked up from germline, CDR1 is SNHLY and CDR2 is FYNNEI. The CDR3 DNA follows: TGTGCCAGCAGTTCCACTAGCGGGGGGAACACCGGGGAGCTGTTTTTT. This codes for CASSSTSGGNTGELFF.

The chain combines TRBV13 with TRBJ1-1; 7 positions agree with TRBD1. The germline CDR1 and CDR2 sequences are PRHDT and FYEKMQ (reference sequence). This CDR3 is built from 16 residues. V was pared by 1 base and J by 0 bases, with 5 bases of the junction left unmatched. The CDR3 sequence: CASSLDTGTVNTEAFF. The CDR3 DNA reads as TGTGCCAGCAGCTTAGATACCGGGACAGTGAACACTGAAGCTTTCTTT.

This clone has only a few counts. The chain combines TRBV9 with TRBJ1-1, with D hard to call. Trimming stripped 4 bases from V and 4 bases from J, with 14 bases between. The germline V gene encodes CDR1 SGDLS and CDR2 YYNGEE. The CDR3 totals 14 residues. The CDR3 nucleotides are TGTGCCAGCAGCACTTACAGTGAAGGCACTGAAGCTTTCTTT. Translated, it gives CASSTYSEGTEAFF.

The J gene is TRBJ2-5, the V gene TRBV14; tentatively, D is TRBD1 (6 bases). Germline V gene data show CDR1 as SGHDN and CDR2 as FVKESK. V dropped 4 bases and J dropped 5 bases, with 14 bases sitting between them. This CDR3 is 14 amino acids long. CDR3 in amino acids: CASSLLDSVETQYF. CDR3 sequence (DNA): TGTGCCAGCAGCCTTCTGGACAGCGTGGAGACCCAGTACTTC.

The V call is TRBV6-6, the J call TRBJ1-6; D not resolved. Trimming removed 2 bases at V and 0 bases at J, with 8 bases between. Germline CDR1 reads MNHNY; CDR2 reads SVGAGI (reference sequence). The length of the CDR3 is 16 residues. The CDR3 here is CASSYARSSYNSPLHF. The DNA of the CDR3 is TGTGCCAGCAGTTACGCCCGGAGCTCCTATAATTCACCCCTCCACTTT.

This rearrangement joins TRBV5-4 to TRBJ2-7; 12 bases line up with TRBD1. V was clipped by 4 bases and J by 1 base; unmatched bases: 6. Looked up from germline, CDR1 is SGHNT and CDR2 is YYREEE (reference sequence). The CDR3 is made up of 16 amino acids. The CDR3 reads CASSGGTGGFSYEQYF. The CDR3 DNA is TGTGCCAGCAGCGGGGGGACAGGGGGCTTTTCCTACGAGCAGTACTTC.